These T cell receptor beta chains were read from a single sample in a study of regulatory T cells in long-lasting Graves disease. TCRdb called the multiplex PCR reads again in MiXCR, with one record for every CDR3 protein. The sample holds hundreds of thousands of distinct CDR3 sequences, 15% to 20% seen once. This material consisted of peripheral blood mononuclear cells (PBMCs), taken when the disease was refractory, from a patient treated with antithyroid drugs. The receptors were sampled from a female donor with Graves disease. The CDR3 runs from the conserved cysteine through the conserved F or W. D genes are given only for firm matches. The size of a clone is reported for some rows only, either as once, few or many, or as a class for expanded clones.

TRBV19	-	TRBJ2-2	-	CAAGGGGSNTGELFF	TGTGCCGCCGGAGGGGGGGGATCTAACACCGGGGAGCTGTTTTTT
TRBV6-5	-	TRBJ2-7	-	CASSFGEQRAYEQYF	TGTGCCAGCAGTTTCGGGGAACAGCGAGCCTACGAGCAGTACTTC
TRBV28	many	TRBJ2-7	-	CASSPQQATRSGALYEQYF	TGTGCCAGCAGCCCTCAACAGGCGACCCGTTCTGGGGCCCTCTACGAGCAGTACTTC
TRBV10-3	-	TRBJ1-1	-	CAINAGASDTEAFF	TGTGCCATCAACGCCGGGGCCTCGGACACTGAAGCTTTCTTT
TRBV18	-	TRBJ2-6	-	CASSPPGTGANVLTF	TGTGCCAGCTCACCCCCGGGTACTGGGGCCAACGTCCTGACTTTC
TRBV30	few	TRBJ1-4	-	CAWSGTVNEKLFF	TGTGCCTGGAGTGGGACAGTTAATGAAAAACTGTTTTTT
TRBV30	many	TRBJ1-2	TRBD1	CALIPRGQEVGYTF	TGTGCCTTGATCCCCAGGGGGCAAGAAGTTGGCTACACCTTC
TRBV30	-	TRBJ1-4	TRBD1	CAWSRDRTGLMREKLFF	TGTGCCTGGAGTCGAGACCGGACAGGGCTAATGAGGGAAAAACTGTTTTTT
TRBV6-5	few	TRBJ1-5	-	CASSYVDRNQPQHF	TGTGCCAGCAGTTACGTGGATCGCAATCAGCCCCAGCATTTT
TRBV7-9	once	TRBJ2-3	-	CASSYRGDSTDTQYF	TGTGCCAGCAGCTACCGGGGAGATAGCACAGATACGCAGTATTTT
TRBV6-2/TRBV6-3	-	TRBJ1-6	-	CASSQGQRYNSPLHF	TGTGCCAGCAGCCAAGGACAGCGCTATAATTCACCCCTCCACTTT
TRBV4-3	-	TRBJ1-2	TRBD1	CASSQDSQTGPNCGYTF	TGCGCCAGCAGCCAAGACTCGCAGACAGGGCCTAACTGTGGCTACACCTTC
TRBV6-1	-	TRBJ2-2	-	CASGGELHGELFF	TGTGCCAGCGGGGGAGAGTTGCACGGGGAGCTGTTTTTT
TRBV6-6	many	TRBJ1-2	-	CASSYSIGRTTLPYGYTF	TGTGCCAGCAGTTACTCGATCGGGCGCACGACTCTCCCTTATGGCTACACCTTC
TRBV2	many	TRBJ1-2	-	CASSEEVLQRYGYTF	TGTGCCAGCAGTGAAGAGGTACTTCAACGCTATGGCTACACCTTC
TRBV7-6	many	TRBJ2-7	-	CASSPGQGPYSYEQYF	TGTGCCAGCAGCCCCGGGCAGGGGCCCTATTCCTACGAGCAGTACTTC
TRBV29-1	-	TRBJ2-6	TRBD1	CSAFDRAGANVLTF	TGCAGCGCCTTTGACAGGGCTGGGGCCAACGTCCTGACTTTC
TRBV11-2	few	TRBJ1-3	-	CASSLEGWQASGNTIYF	TGTGCCAGCAGCTTAGAAGGCTGGCAGGCTTCTGGAAACACCATATATTTT
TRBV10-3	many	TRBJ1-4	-	CAIRQGTDEKLFF	TGTGCCATCAGGCAGGGGACGGATGAAAAACTGTTTTTT
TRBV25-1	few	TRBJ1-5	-	CASSEGGAHQPQHF	TGTGCCAGCAGTGAAGGAGGGGCCCATCAGCCCCAGCATTTT
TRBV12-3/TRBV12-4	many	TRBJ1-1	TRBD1	CASSDLGQGGDTEAFF	TGTGCCAGCAGCGACCTAGGACAGGGAGGAGACACTGAAGCTTTCTTT
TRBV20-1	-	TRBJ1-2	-	CSAYGGDDGYTF	TGCAGTGCCTACGGAGGGGACGATGGCTACACCTTC
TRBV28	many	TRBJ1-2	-	CASSFRGRGVYGYTF	TGTGCCAGCAGTTTTAGGGGACGCGGAGTCTATGGCTACACCTTC
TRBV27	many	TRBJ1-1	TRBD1	CASSLGTGPEAFF	TGTGCCAGCAGTTTAGGGACAGGACCTGAAGCTTTCTTT
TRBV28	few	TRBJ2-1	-	CASSFSRGRNEQFF	TGTGCCAGCAGTTTTTCCAGGGGCAGAAATGAGCAGTTCTTC
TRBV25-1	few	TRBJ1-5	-	CASSEWDDQPQHF	TGTGCCAGCAGTGAGTGGGACGACCAGCCCCAGCATTTT
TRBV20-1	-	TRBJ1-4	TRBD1	CSASIQGANVNEKLFF	TGCAGTGCTAGTATCCAGGGGGCGAATGTTAATGAAAAACTGTTTTTT
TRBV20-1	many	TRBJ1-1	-	CSAGPYTEAFF	TGCAGTGCCGGCCCGTACACTGAAGCTTTCTTT
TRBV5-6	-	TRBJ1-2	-	CASTLFDRLYGYTF	TGTGCCAGCACCCTATTCGACAGACTCTATGGCTACACCTTC
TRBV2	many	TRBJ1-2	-	CASAREGFWYGYTF	TGTGCCAGCGCCAGGGAGGGGTTTTGGTATGGCTACACCTTC
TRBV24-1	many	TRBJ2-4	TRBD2	CATSALAGAPRNIQYF	TGTGCCACCAGTGCGCTAGCGGGGGCTCCGCGGAACATTCAGTACTTC
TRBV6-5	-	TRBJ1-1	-	CASSYRAGWLSDTEAFF	TGTGCCAGCAGTTACCGGGCAGGGTGGCTGTCCGACACTGAAGCTTTCTTT
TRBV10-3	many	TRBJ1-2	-	CAISEAAVHRYTF	TGTGCCATCAGTGAGGCGGCAGTTCATCGCTACACCTTC
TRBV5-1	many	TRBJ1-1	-	CASSLVGGLTEAFF	TGCGCCAGCAGCTTGGTTGGGGGGCTAACTGAAGCTTTCTTT
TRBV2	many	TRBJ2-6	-	CASTLGVGSLGGANVLTF	TGTGCCAGCACACTGGGGGTAGGCTCCCTAGGTGGGGCCAACGTCCTGACTTTC
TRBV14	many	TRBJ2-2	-	CASSDQYTGELFF	TGTGCCAGCAGTGATCAGTACACCGGGGAGCTGTTTTTT
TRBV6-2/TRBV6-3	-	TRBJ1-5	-	CASSPFGRWHQPQHF	TGTGCCAGCAGCCCCTTCGGGAGGTGGCATCAGCCCCAGCATTTT
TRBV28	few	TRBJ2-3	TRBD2	CASSSLRTSGQRDTQYF	TGTGCCAGCAGTTCCCTCCGGACTAGCGGGCAGAGAGATACGCAGTATTTT
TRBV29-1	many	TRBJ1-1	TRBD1	CSVDRDRNTEAFF	TGCAGCGTTGACCGGGACAGGAACACTGAAGCTTTCTTT
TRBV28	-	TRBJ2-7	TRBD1	CVIGQGAREQYF	TGTGTCATCGGACAGGGGGCGCGAGAGCAGTACTTC
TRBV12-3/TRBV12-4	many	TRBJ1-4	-	CASQDTLNEKLFF	TGTGCCAGCCAGGACACTCTGAATGAAAAACTGTTTTTT
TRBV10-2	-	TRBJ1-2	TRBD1	CASRAWTGGNGYTF	TGCGCCAGCAGGGCTTGGACAGGGGGGAATGGCTACACCTTC
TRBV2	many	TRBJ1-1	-	CASKELLNTEAFF	TGTGCCAGCAAGGAGTTATTGAACACTGAAGCTTTCTTT
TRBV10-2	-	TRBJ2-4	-	CASSPTGVRKNIQYF	TGCGCCAGCAGCCCAACAGGAGTTCGGAAAAACATTCAGTACTTC
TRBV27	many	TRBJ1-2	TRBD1	CASSLTGGAEGYTF	TGTGCCAGCAGTTTGACAGGGGGCGCGGAAGGCTACACCTTC
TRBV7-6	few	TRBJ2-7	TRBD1	CASSLRQGGYEQYF	TGTGCCAGCAGCTTACGACAGGGGGGCTACGAGCAGTACTTC
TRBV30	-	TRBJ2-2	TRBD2	CAWGPPRGRRKEGELFF	TGTGCCTGGGGACCCCCACGCGGGAGGAGAAAGGAGGGGGAGCTGTTTTTT
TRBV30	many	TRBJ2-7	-	CAWRLKGSTEQYF	TGTGCCTGGAGGCTAAAGGGGTCAACCGAGCAGTACTTC